A selection of T cell receptor beta chains follows, all from one sample in a study of T cells after yellow fever vaccination. TCRdb called the 5' RACE reads again in MiXCR, with one record for every CDR3 protein. The sample contains 500,000 to 650,000 distinct CDR3 sequences, roughly 12% of which appear only once. The material was PBMCs, obtained on the day of the yellow fever booster vaccination. These TCRs come from a man aged 30 to 39 who received the YFV17D yellow fever vaccine. Both conserved end residues are part of each CDR3. D genes are given only for firm matches.

J gene: TRBJ2-5; V gene: TRBV6-1; D gene: .; CDR3 protein: CASSSRGGSNTETQYF
J gene: TRBJ2-7; V gene: TRBV7-2; D gene: .; CDR3 protein: CASSLGGRYEQYF
J gene: TRBJ2-5; V gene: TRBV7-6; D gene: TRBD2; CDR3 protein: CASSPSGIGETQYF
J gene: TRBJ2-3; V gene: TRBV28; D gene: .; CDR3 protein: CASSQSRPQYF
J gene: TRBJ2-1; V gene: TRBV6-5; D gene: TRBD1; CDR3 protein: CASSYGDRIYNEQFF
J gene: TRBJ2-3; V gene: TRBV24-1; D gene: .; CDR3 protein: CATSDPGSKWGTDTQYF
J gene: TRBJ2-4; V gene: TRBV10-3; D gene: .; CDR3 protein: CAISEAQKNIQYF
J gene: TRBJ2-1; V gene: TRBV12-3/TRBV12-4; D gene: .; CDR3 protein: CASSLSSAIVEQFF
J gene: TRBJ2-3; V gene: TRBV12-3/TRBV12-4; D gene: .; CDR3 protein: CASSWTASTDTQYF
J gene: TRBJ1-1; V gene: TRBV20-1; D gene: .; CDR3 protein: CSPRQANTEAFF
J gene: TRBJ2-7; V gene: TRBV20-1; D gene: .; CDR3 protein: CSAVLQGYEQYF
J gene: TRBJ2-3; V gene: TRBV20-1; D gene: TRBD1; CDR3 protein: CSARQGVRDTQYF
J gene: TRBJ2-7; V gene: TRBV10-3; D gene: .; CDR3 protein: CAISDGTYEQYF
J gene: TRBJ2-1; V gene: TRBV6-6; D gene: .; CDR3 protein: CASSYSFDEQFF
J gene: TRBJ1-1; V gene: TRBV20-1; D gene: .; CDR3 protein: CSAFTPVNTEAFF